This TCR beta chain was recorded in a study of T cells in Graves' hyperthyroidism and ophthalmopathy. Fresh 10 ml peripheral blood yielded PBMCs. Amplification of TCR beta CDR3 regions used RNA as the template. First-round RT-PCR of the TCR CDR3 relied on the HTBI primer set. TCRdb processed the multiplex PCR reads anew with MiXCR; each CDR3 protein has one entry. The data hold hundreds of thousands of distinct CDR3 sequences, with 15% to 19% observed a single time. V was trimmed by 6 bases and J by 5 bases, leaving 8 bases between them. Looked up from germline, CDR1 is MDHEN and CDR2 is SYDVKM. The CDR3 spans 13 residues. Turning to this clonotype: Its matching antigen is unknown.

The study's findings and limits: Most thyroid clonotypes with frequency above 0.001 were detected in blood.

The clonotype was recovered from a woman aged 18-30 years with Graves' hyperthyroidism. Sequenced input: blood. The rearrangement links TRBV28 to TRBJ1-6; no reliable D call. CDR3 amino acids: CASSALNNSPLHF. CDR3 sequence (DNA): TGTGCCAGCAGCGCGTTAAATAATTCACCCCTCCACTTT.